These 24 T cell receptor beta chains originate from one sample sequenced in a study of beta chain features in type 1 diabetes. The antigens these receptors bind are not known. Expressed TCRB transcripts got sequenced, as all isolated RNA was reverse transcribed. This table comes from immunoSEQ multiplex PCR, and its TCRdb copy is limited to in-frame clones, with some not included. The sample includes about 120,000 clones, around 17% seen only once; the top ten take 2% to 3%. The study's findings and limits: Patients with Type 1 diabetes showed moderately but significantly shorter TCRB CDR3s in all four CD4+ subsets.

Material for sequencing was central memory CD4+ T cells from blood. The receptors come from a man in his thirties or forties with type 1 diabetes.

The chain carries TRBV7-6 and TRBJ1-3; D gene ambiguous. V was shortened by 4 bases and J by 4 bases, with 11 bases between the two germline ends. This CDR3 has 14 amino acids. The germline gives CDR1 SGHVS, CDR2 FNYEAQ. The CDR3 nucleotides read TGTGCCAGCAGCTCGCCCCTTTTGGGAAACACCATATATTTT. It codes for CASSSPLLGNTIYF.

The chain uses TRBV2 and TRBJ2-1; 11 bases map to TRBD2. The junction had 7 bases not matched to a gene; V was cut back by 6 bases and J by 6 bases. CDR3 length: 15 residues. Looked up from germline, CDR1 is SNHLY and CDR2 is FYNNEI. The CDR3 region is CASRAIAGGINEQFF. CDR3 bases: TGTGCCAGCAGAGCAATAGCGGGGGGGATCAATGAGCAGTTCTTC.

V and J are TRBV7-2 and TRBJ1-4, with D perhaps matching TRBD1 (5 bases). Germline V gene lookup returns CDR1 SGHTA and CDR2 FQGNSA. Trimming cost V 5 bases and J 10 bases, with 20 bases left between them. The CDR3 length is 15 residues. The CDR3 spells CASSTSDGGSGKLFF. The CDR3 region has the DNA TGTGCCAGCAGCACATCCGACGGGGGATCGGGAAAACTGTTTTTT.

Written as DNA, the CDR3 is TGTGCCAGTATGGGACAGGGTGGAAATGAGCAGTTCTTC. Protein: CASMGQGGNEQFF. The rearrangement uses TRBV19 and TRBJ2-1, with 9 bases aligning to TRBD1. From germline, CDR1 is LNHDA and CDR2 SQIVND (reference sequence). This CDR3 region has 13 residues. The junction had 5 bases not matched to a gene; V was cut back by 7 bases and J by 7 bases.

The chain is built from TRBV29-1 and TRBJ1-1; D remains ambiguous. The V end lost 4 bases, the J end lost 0 bases, and 12 bases lay between the germline ends. Germline assignment: CDR1 SQVTM and CDR2 ANQGSEA. CDR3 length: 14 residues. CDR3 protein: CSVAETGMNTEAFF. The CDR3 DNA reads as TGCAGCGTTGCTGAAACTGGGATGAACACTGAAGCTTTCTTT.

In this sample, this clone turned up a few times. The chain combines TRBV6-5 with TRBJ1-4; D gene unclear. CDR3 size: 12 residues. Germline values: CDR1 MNHEY, CDR2 SVGAGI. Trimming pared 6 bases from V and 8 bases from J, leaving 10 bases between. CDR3 amino acids: CASRARGEKLFF. The CDR3 nucleotides are TGTGCCAGCAGGGCGCGTGGAGAAAAACTGTTTTTT.

This clone appeared a few times. The chain links TRBV4-3 to TRBJ2-1; no firm D call. V was cut by 0 bases and J by 7 bases, with 10 bases left in between. The germline CDR1 and CDR2 sequences are LGHNA and YSLEER. This CDR3 spans 14 amino acids. CDR3: CASSQEGQENEQFF. CDR3 in DNA: TGCGCCAGCAGCCAAGAAGGCCAGGAAAATGAGCAGTTCTTC.

V is TRBV27 and J is TRBJ2-2; no clear D gene. V lost 6 bases, J lost 4 bases, and 15 bases lay in between. This CDR3 comprises 15 residues. The germline CDR1 and CDR2 sequences are MNHEY and SMNVEV (reference sequence). As DNA, the CDR3 is TGTGCCAGCAGACCAACCGGACCGAGCACCGGGGAGCTGTTTTTT. Its protein is CASRPTGPSTGELFF.

V gene TRBV4-3 combines with J gene TRBJ1-1; D is uncertain. The germline V gene encodes CDR1 LGHNA and CDR2 YSLEER. This CDR3 is 16 amino acids long. With 1 base removed from V and 1 base from J, the gap between germline ends came to 13 bases. The CDR3 nucleotides are TGCGCCAGCAGCCAAGTTGCTCATATTGGGAACACTGAAGCTTTCTTT. Translation gives CASSQVAHIGNTEAFF.

J is TRBJ2-1 and V is TRBV5-1; 8 bases line up with TRBD2. CDR3 length: 17 amino acids. The trim removed 0 bases at V and 0 bases at J, leaving 5 bases unmatched. Germline V gives CDR1 SGHRS, CDR2 YFSETQ. In DNA form, the CDR3 reads TGCGCCAGCAGCTTGGGCGGCGGGGGGCTCTCCTACAATGAGCAGTTCTTC. It specifies CASSLGGGGLSYNEQFF. The full variable domain, with the rest looked up from reference TRBV5-1 and TRBJ2-1, is KAGVTQTPRYLIKTRGQQVTLSCSPISGHRSVSWYQQTPGQGLQFLFEYFSETQRNKGNFPGRFSGRQFSNSRSEMNVSTLELGDSALYLCASSLGGGGLSYNEQFFGPGTRLTVL.

This clone was counted many times. The V and J genes are TRBV11-2 and TRBJ2-1; 7 bases are shared with TRBD1. CDR1 and CDR2 from the germline V gene are SGHAT and FQNNGV. This CDR3 comprises 15 residues. The ends lost 5 bases at V and 8 bases at J; junction bases unmatched: 12. The CDR3 protein is CASSRQGESSDEQFF. CDR3 nucleotides: TGTGCCAGCAGCCGACAGGGTGAGAGTTCTGATGAGCAGTTCTTC.

This clone was counted once. The chain couples TRBV28 to TRBJ2-3; no firm D call. This CDR3 has 14 residues. Trimming cost V 3 bases and J 0 bases, with 7 bases left between them. The germline V gene encodes CDR1 MDHEN and CDR2 SYDVKM. Here the CDR3 DNA reads TGTGCCAGCAGTTTTGGCGGTAGCACAGATACGCAGTATTTT. Encoded protein: CASSFGGSTDTQYF.

The J gene is TRBJ1-4, the V gene TRBV27; tentative D call: TRBD1 (5 bases). Trimming shortened V by 4 bases and J by 3 bases, and 15 bases separated the two germline ends. Germline lookup yields CDR1 MNHEY and CDR2 SMNVEV (reference sequence). This CDR3 is built from 16 residues. As DNA, the CDR3 is TGTGCCAGCAGTTCTGACCCCTTAGGGGCTAATGAAAAACTGTTTTTT. It is translated as CASSSDPLGANEKLFF. Using reference TRBV27 and TRBJ1-4 for the parts outside the CDR3, the full variable domain is EAQVTQNPRYLITVTGKKLTVTCSQNMNHEYMSWYRQDPGLGLRQIYYSMNVEVTDKGDVPEGYKVSRKEKRNFPLILESPSPNQTSLYFCASSSDPLGANEKLFFGSGTQLSVL.

A few counts support this clone. The J gene is TRBJ1-4, the V gene TRBV7-9; possibly TRBD1 for D (6 bases). CDR3 length: 14 amino acids. Between the trimmed V and J ends, which lost 5 bases and 7 bases, there was a span of 14 bases. Germline V gene data show CDR1 as SEHNR and CDR2 as FQNEAQ (reference sequence). The CDR3 DNA reads as TGTGCCAGCAGCCCACAGGGAAATACTGAAAAACTGTTTTTT. Encoded protein: CASSPQGNTEKLFF.

This chain links TRBV29-1 with TRBJ2-5, with TRBD1 identical over 10 bases. This CDR3 has 13 residues. After removal of 8 bases from V and 1 base from J, the junction contained 4 bases not matched to a gene. The germline V gene encodes CDR1 SQVTM and CDR2 ANQGSEA. This chain's CDR3 is CSSGQGTQETQYF. The CDR3 region has the DNA TGCAGCTCGGGACAGGGGACCCAAGAGACCCAGTACTTC. Using reference TRBV29-1 and TRBJ2-5 for the parts outside the CDR3, the full variable domain is SAVISQKPSRDICQRGTSLTIQCQVDSQVTMMFWYRQQPGQSLTLIATANQGSEATYESGFVIDKFPISRPNLTFSTLTVSNMSPEDSSIYLCSSGQGTQETQYFGPGTRLLVL.

The J gene is TRBJ2-3, the V gene TRBV5-4; 7 positions agree with TRBD2. The germline CDR1 and CDR2 sequences are SGHNT and YYREEE (reference sequence). The CDR3 loop spans 16 amino acids. V was clipped by 4 bases and J by 3 bases; unmatched bases: 11. CDR3 residues: CASSPTSLGRTDTQYF. The CDR3 DNA sequence: TGTGCCAGCAGCCCGACTAGCCTGGGGCGTACAGATACGCAGTATTTT.

The sample holds many counts of this clone. CDR3 coding DNA: TGCGCCAGCAGCCCGGACAGGGGTAATTCACCCCTCCACTTT. It yields the protein CASSPDRGNSPLHF. The chain employs TRBV5-1 and TRBJ1-6; TRBD1 aligns across 9 bases. Germline CDR1 SGHRS, CDR2 YFSETQ. Trimming at V came to 4 bases and at J to 6 bases, leaving 2 bases not matched to a gene. The CDR3 sequence is 14 residues long.

In this sample, this clone turned up a few times. The J gene is TRBJ2-1, the V gene TRBV10-3; D possibly corresponds to TRBD2 (7 bases). The ends were cut back, 0 bases at V and 5 bases at J, with 11 bases in the middle. The germline V gene has CDR1 ENHRY and CDR2 SYGVKD. The CDR3 is made up of 15 amino acids. This CDR3 reads CAISESRRGHNEQFF. DNA for the CDR3: TGTGCCATCAGTGAGTCTCGGCGGGGGCACAATGAGCAGTTCTTC.

The count of this clone is one. The gene calls are TRBV18 and TRBJ2-5; D remains ambiguous. The CDR3 totals 12 residues. The germline gives CDR1 KGHSH, CDR2 LQKENI. V was clipped by 2 bases and J by 2 bases, with 3 bases between them. CDR3 DNA: TGTGCCAGCTCACCAGGGCAAGAGACCCAGTACTTC. This sequence encodes CASSPGQETQYF.

Regarding this clone: One junction end disagrees with the germline gene, perhaps due to a read error. The chain recombines TRBV29-1 with TRBJ2-5; D call uncertain. The germline V gene has CDR1 SQVTM and CDR2 ANQGSEA. The CDR3 extends over 10 amino acids. This CDR3 is CSVAQETRYF. In DNA form, the CDR3 reads TGCAGCGTTGCCCAAGAGACCCGGTACTTC.

This clone was detected ten times or more. Other DNA sequences in this sample translate to the same CDR3. V is TRBV9 and J is TRBJ1-5, with TRBD1 matching over 11 bases. Trimming cost V 3 bases and J 6 bases; bases outside gene matches: 5. The CDR3 length is 15 residues. In germline, CDR1 is SGDLS, CDR2 YYNGEE. CDR3 loop: CASSGGQGAGQPQHF. The CDR3 bases are TGTGCCAGCAGCGGAGGACAGGGGGCCGGTCAGCCCCAGCATTTT.

This clone came up a few times. The chain uses TRBV7-9 and TRBJ1-1, with TRBD1 as a possible D gene (6 bases). The CDR3 length is 15 residues. Germline-derived CDR1 and CDR2 are SEHNR and FQNEAQ (reference sequence). The V and J ends lost 5 bases and 0 bases respectively, with 13 bases between them. The CDR3 nucleotides are TGTGCCAGCAGCGGACAGCCCTACATGAACACTGAAGCTTTCTTT. Protein: CASSGQPYMNTEAFF.

This chain connects TRBV4-3 to TRBJ2-1; no clear D gene. The CDR3 consists of 15 residues. V dropped 0 bases and J dropped 0 bases, with 6 bases sitting between them. The germline V gene encodes CDR1 LGHNA and CDR2 YSLEER. The CDR3: CASSQDISSYNEQFF. In nucleotides, the CDR3 is TGCGCCAGCAGCCAAGATATAAGCTCCTACAATGAGCAGTTCTTC.

This clone is medium-sized. For the CDR3, the DNA is TGTGCCAGCAGCTTGTCCGGGGTTGGCTATGGCTACACCTTC. Its protein is CASSLSGVGYGYTF. The V call is TRBV5-4, the J call TRBJ1-2; D remains unclear. Per the germline V gene, CDR1 is SGHNT and CDR2 is YYREEE (reference sequence). The CDR3 sequence is 14 residues long. The V end was cut by 1 base, the J end by 4 bases, with 11 bases between.